These T cell receptor beta chains were read from a single sample in a study of control samples from healthy donors and cancer patients. Using immunoSEQ multiplex PCR, the repertoire was profiled, and TCRdb retains in-frame clones only, with some absent. This sample has approximately 230,000 clones, with roughly 82% found just once. Sequencing was performed on PBMCs. The source is a woman in her sixties with lung cancer. Each CDR3 is given with its conserved first and last residue. Fields, in order: clone size, D gene, J gene, V gene, CDR3 DNA, CDR3 protein. D genes are given only for firm matches. The listing skips clone size in some rows; elsewhere it reads once, few, many or a size class.

clone_size: NA; d_call: TRBD2; j_call: TRBJ2-1; v_call: TRBV19; cdr3_nt: TGTGCCAGTGGTAAAAGCGGGAGGGTCGATGAGCAGTTCTTC; cdr3_aa: CASGKSGRVDEQFF
clone_size: NA; d_call: NA; j_call: TRBJ2-7; v_call: TRBV9; cdr3_nt: TGTGCCAGCAGCCCAGGAACAGGGACTTACGAGCAGTACTTC; cdr3_aa: CASSPGTGTYEQYF
clone_size: NA; d_call: TRBD1; j_call: TRBJ2-5; v_call: TRBV4-1; cdr3_nt: TGCGCCAGCAGCCTGACAGGGGGAGAAGAGACCCAGTACTTC; cdr3_aa: CASSLTGGEETQYF
clone_size: NA; d_call: NA; j_call: TRBJ2-7; v_call: TRBV5-1; cdr3_nt: TGCGCCAGCAGCCCCGGGACGGACGTCTACGAGCAGTACTTC; cdr3_aa: CASSPGTDVYEQYF
clone_size: NA; d_call: TRBD2; j_call: TRBJ2-5; v_call: TRBV5-1; cdr3_nt: TGCGCCAGCAGCCCGGGACTAGCGGAGACCCAGTACTTC; cdr3_aa: CASSPGLAETQYF
clone_size: NA; d_call: NA; j_call: TRBJ1-5; v_call: TRBV7-9; cdr3_nt: TGTGCCAGCAGCCCGGACAGCAATCAGCCCCAGCATTTT; cdr3_aa: CASSPDSNQPQHF
clone_size: NA; d_call: NA; j_call: TRBJ2-7; v_call: TRBV7-9; cdr3_nt: TGTGCCAGCAGCTTTTCGGTCTACGAGCAGTACTTC; cdr3_aa: CASSFSVYEQYF
clone_size: NA; d_call: NA; j_call: TRBJ1-5; v_call: TRBV19; cdr3_nt: TGTGCCAGTAGTATGGGCAGGGGCGATAATCAGCCCCAGCATTTT; cdr3_aa: CASSMGRGDNQPQHF
clone_size: NA; d_call: NA; j_call: TRBJ1-5; v_call: TRBV9; cdr3_nt: TGTGCCAGCAGCGTAGCTGCAGGTCCCAATCAGCCCCAGCATTTT; cdr3_aa: CASSVAAGPNQPQHF
clone_size: NA; d_call: NA; j_call: TRBJ2-4; v_call: TRBV5-5; cdr3_nt: TGTGCCAGCAGCTTGGATAGGGTAGCCAAAAACATTCAGTACTTC; cdr3_aa: CASSLDRVAKNIQYF
clone_size: NA; d_call: NA; j_call: TRBJ2-7; v_call: TRBV5-3; cdr3_nt: TGTGCCAGAAGTTACGATGATCAGGGCCGACACGAGCAGTACTTC; cdr3_aa: CARSYDDQGRHEQYF
clone_size: few; d_call: NA; j_call: TRBJ1-2; v_call: TRBV7-9; cdr3_nt: TGTGCCAGCGGCCAAACTGGCTATGGCTACACCTTC; cdr3_aa: CASGQTGYGYTF
clone_size: NA; d_call: NA; j_call: TRBJ1-2; v_call: TRBV3-1/TRBV3-2; cdr3_nt: TGTGCCAGCAGCCCGCTCGGGGTCCCCAATGGCTACACCTTC; cdr3_aa: CASSPLGVPNGYTF
clone_size: NA; d_call: TRBD1; j_call: TRBJ2-5; v_call: TRBV5-1; cdr3_nt: TGCGCCAGCAGCTTGGGGACAGGAGCCGAAGAGACCCAGTACTTC; cdr3_aa: CASSLGTGAEETQYF
clone_size: NA; d_call: NA; j_call: TRBJ1-5; v_call: TRBV3-1/TRBV3-2; cdr3_nt: TGTGCCAGCAGCGGACTCAACAATCAGCCCCAGCATTTT; cdr3_aa: CASSGLNNQPQHF
clone_size: NA; d_call: NA; j_call: TRBJ2-7; v_call: TRBV4-1; cdr3_nt: TGCGCCAGCAGCCAAGAAGGGACCGCACTTTACGAGCAGTACTTC; cdr3_aa: CASSQEGTALYEQYF
clone_size: NA; d_call: NA; j_call: TRBJ2-1; v_call: TRBV5-4; cdr3_nt: TGTGCCAGCAGCTTGGAGAGGGAGATCTCCTACAATGAGCAGTTCTTC; cdr3_aa: CASSLEREISYNEQFF
clone_size: NA; d_call: NA; j_call: TRBJ1-3; v_call: TRBV5-1; cdr3_nt: TGCGCCAGCAGCTTGGTCACAGGGCCTGGAAACACCATATATTTT; cdr3_aa: CASSLVTGPGNTIYF
clone_size: NA; d_call: TRBD2; j_call: TRBJ2-3; v_call: TRBV7-7; cdr3_nt: TGTGCTAGCAGCCCTAGACTAGCGGAGAACACAGATACGCAGTATTTT; cdr3_aa: CASSPRLAENTDTQYF
clone_size: NA; d_call: NA; j_call: TRBJ1-5; v_call: TRBV2; cdr3_nt: TGTGCCAGCACCCAGGCGGACAGCTCGAATAGCAATCAGCCCCAGCATTTT; cdr3_aa: CASTQADSSNSNQPQHF
clone_size: few; d_call: NA; j_call: TRBJ1-4; v_call: TRBV27; cdr3_nt: TGTGCCAGCAGTTTGGTTGGTATGGGTGAAAAACTGTTTTTT; cdr3_aa: CASSLVGMGEKLFF
clone_size: NA; d_call: NA; j_call: TRBJ1-5; v_call: TRBV24-1; cdr3_nt: TGTGCCACCGGGGTCGATAGCAATCAGCCCCAGCATTTT; cdr3_aa: CATGVDSNQPQHF
clone_size: NA; d_call: NA; j_call: TRBJ2-4; v_call: TRBV5-4; cdr3_nt: TGTGCCAGCAGCTTGAAGGGAACGACAGGAATGCAGTACTTC; cdr3_aa: CASSLKGTTGMQYF
clone_size: NA; d_call: NA; j_call: TRBJ1-1; v_call: TRBV5-6; cdr3_nt: TGTGCCAGCGGCGGGGTGGGCACTGAAGCTTTCTTT; cdr3_aa: CASGGVGTEAFF
clone_size: NA; d_call: NA; j_call: TRBJ1-1; v_call: TRBV7-9; cdr3_nt: TGTGCCAGCAGCTTGTCCGACGGTCCGAACACTGAAGCTTTCTTT; cdr3_aa: CASSLSDGPNTEAFF
clone_size: NA; d_call: NA; j_call: TRBJ1-6; v_call: TRBV5-1; cdr3_nt: TGCGCCAGCAGCAAGGGAAGTAATTCACCTCTCCACTTT; cdr3_aa: CASSKGSNSPLHF
clone_size: NA; d_call: NA; j_call: TRBJ2-1; v_call: TRBV5-1; cdr3_nt: TGCGCCAGCGCGGGGACTGGACCGCGGAGCAATGAGCAGTTCTTC; cdr3_aa: CASAGTGPRSNEQFF
clone_size: NA; d_call: TRBD1; j_call: TRBJ1-2; v_call: TRBV27; cdr3_nt: TGTGCCAGCAGTTTCCAGGGGGGTGACTATGGCTACACCTTC; cdr3_aa: CASSFQGGDYGYTF
clone_size: NA; d_call: TRBD2; j_call: TRBJ2-5; v_call: TRBV20-1; cdr3_nt: TGCAGTGCTAGTGAGACTAGCGGGAGTGGGGAGACCCAGTACTTC; cdr3_aa: CSASETSGSGETQYF
clone_size: NA; d_call: NA; j_call: TRBJ2-7; v_call: TRBV5-5; cdr3_nt: TGTGCCAGCAGCTTGTTGGGCGGAGCTTCCTACGAGCAGTACTTC; cdr3_aa: CASSLLGGASYEQYF
clone_size: NA; d_call: TRBD1; j_call: TRBJ1-1; v_call: TRBV28; cdr3_nt: TGTGCCAGCAGTTCCCCACAGGGGGCCAGTACTGAAGCTTTCTTT; cdr3_aa: CASSSPQGASTEAFF
clone_size: NA; d_call: NA; j_call: TRBJ2-7; v_call: TRBV13; cdr3_nt: TGTGCCAGCAGCTTAGTCAACGGGAGTCGTTACGAGCAGTACTTC; cdr3_aa: CASSLVNGSRYEQYF
clone_size: few; d_call: NA; j_call: TRBJ1-4; v_call: TRBV28; cdr3_nt: TGTGCCAGCAGTGAATCAGGTTTCCTCGAAAAACTGTTTTTT; cdr3_aa: CASSESGFLEKLFF
clone_size: NA; d_call: TRBD1; j_call: TRBJ1-4; v_call: TRBV5-1; cdr3_nt: TGCGCCAGCACCTTCGACAGGGGAAATGAAAAACTGTTTTTT; cdr3_aa: CASTFDRGNEKLFF
clone_size: NA; d_call: NA; j_call: TRBJ1-1; v_call: TRBV6-1; cdr3_nt: TGTGCCAGCAGTGAAGCGGGGAGCGGTAACACTGAAGCTTTCTTT; cdr3_aa: CASSEAGSGNTEAFF
clone_size: NA; d_call: NA; j_call: TRBJ2-5; v_call: TRBV2; cdr3_nt: TGTGCCAGCAGTGAGTCTGCGATACAAGAGACCCAGTACTTC; cdr3_aa: CASSESAIQETQYF
clone_size: NA; d_call: NA; j_call: TRBJ1-1; v_call: TRBV7-3; cdr3_nt: TGTGCCAGCAGCTCCTACGGTGCGGATACTGAAGCTTTCTTT; cdr3_aa: CASSSYGADTEAFF
clone_size: few; d_call: NA; j_call: TRBJ2-7; v_call: TRBV18; cdr3_nt: TGTGCCAGCTCACCACCGTATTACCACGAGCAGTACTTC; cdr3_aa: CASSPPYYHEQYF
clone_size: few; d_call: TRBD1; j_call: TRBJ2-5; v_call: TRBV27; cdr3_nt: TGTGCCAGCAGTCTAGGCGCCGTCGGGACAGGGGTGGAGACCCAGTACTTC; cdr3_aa: CASSLGAVGTGVETQYF
clone_size: NA; d_call: NA; j_call: TRBJ2-2; v_call: TRBV9; cdr3_nt: TGTGCCAGCAGCGCAACCTCCCGCGGGGTGAACACCGGGGAGCTGTTTTTT; cdr3_aa: CASSATSRGVNTGELFF
clone_size: NA; d_call: NA; j_call: TRBJ1-3; v_call: TRBV15; cdr3_nt: TGTGCCACCAGCAGAGACCCCACCGTCGGAAACACCATATATTTT; cdr3_aa: CATSRDPTVGNTIYF
clone_size: NA; d_call: NA; j_call: TRBJ2-7; v_call: TRBV7-8; cdr3_nt: TGTGCCAGCAGCCCCCGACGGGGAGCCTACGAGCAGTACTTC; cdr3_aa: CASSPRRGAYEQYF
clone_size: few; d_call: NA; j_call: TRBJ2-3; v_call: TRBV19; cdr3_nt: TGTGCCAGTAGTAGCGGAAGCACAGATACGCAGTATTTT; cdr3_aa: CASSSGSTDTQYF
clone_size: NA; d_call: NA; j_call: TRBJ2-2; v_call: TRBV6-5; cdr3_nt: TGTGCCAGCAGTTCCCCTCGGCAGGCCGGGGAGCTGTTTTTT; cdr3_aa: CASSSPRQAGELFF
clone_size: NA; d_call: NA; j_call: TRBJ2-3; v_call: TRBV5-6; cdr3_nt: TGTGCCAGCAGCTTGTATAATATGGGGTACACAGATACGCAGTATTTT; cdr3_aa: CASSLYNMGYTDTQYF
clone_size: NA; d_call: NA; j_call: TRBJ2-2; v_call: TRBV7-3; cdr3_nt: TGTGCCAGCAGCTTATTACCGCCAGGGAACCGGGGCACCGGGGAGCTGTTTTTT; cdr3_aa: CASSLLPPGNRGTGELFF
clone_size: NA; d_call: NA; j_call: TRBJ1-5; v_call: TRBV7-3; cdr3_nt: TGTGCCAGCAGCCCGGACAGCTCCGGCAATCAGCCCCAGCATTTT; cdr3_aa: CASSPDSSGNQPQHF
clone_size: NA; d_call: NA; j_call: TRBJ2-7; v_call: TRBV11-2; cdr3_nt: TGTGCCAGCAGCTTATCGGCAGGGGCAGGCTACGAGCAGTACTTC; cdr3_aa: CASSLSAGAGYEQYF
clone_size: NA; d_call: NA; j_call: TRBJ2-1; v_call: TRBV4-1; cdr3_nt: TGCGCCAGCAGCCAAGGACCGGGATATAGCGATGAGCAGTTCTTC; cdr3_aa: CASSQGPGYSDEQFF